These 15 T cell receptor beta chains share one sample of origin, sequenced in a study of beta chain features in type 1 diabetes. The entirety of the isolated RNA underwent reverse transcription, so expressed TCRB transcripts were sequenced. Sequencing used immunoSEQ multiplex PCR; TCRdb keeps in-frame clones, though not all of them. The sample contains tens of thousands of clones, roughly 30% of which appear only once. Sequencing was carried out using stem cell memory CD4+ T cells from blood. The origin of the receptors is a young woman in good health.

This clone came up a few times. The V and J genes are TRBV28 and TRBJ1-1; 7 bases are a match to TRBD1. This CDR3 has 15 amino acids. CDR1 and CDR2 from the germline V gene are MDHEN and SYDVKM. Trimming at V came to 1 base and at J to 7 bases, leaving 9 bases not matched to a gene. The CDR3: CASSLYRGRGLEAFF. DNA of the CDR3: TGTGCCAGCAGTTTATACAGGGGCCGAGGACTTGAAGCTTTCTTT. Based on the CDR3 plus reference TRBV28 and TRBJ1-1, the full variable domain is DVKVTQSSRYLVKRTGEKVFLECVQDMDHENMFWYRQDPGLGLRLIYFSYDVKMKEKGDIPEGYSVSREKKERFSLILESASTNQTSMYLCASSLYRGRGLEAFFGQGTRLTVV.

This chain links TRBV27 with TRBJ2-7, with a weak D call TRBD1 (6 bases). This CDR3 region has 13 residues. Trimming shortened V by 5 bases and J by 0 bases, and 8 bases separated the two germline ends. The germline CDR1 and CDR2 sequences are MNHEY and SMNVEV (reference sequence). CDR3 residues: CASSVDSSYEQYF. The CDR3 nucleotides are TGTGCCAGCAGTGTGGACAGCTCCTACGAGCAGTACTTC.

V is TRBV12-5 and J is TRBJ2-5; 8 nucleotides line up with TRBD2. V was clipped by 5 bases and J by 1 base; unmatched bases: 12. The V gene's germline CDR1 is LGHNT and CDR2 FRNRAP. This CDR3 spans 17 amino acids. CDR3 in DNA: TGTGCTAGTGGTCCCCCCTCGGGGCGGGGGGCCCAAGAGACCCAGTACTTC. Translation gives CASGPPSGRGAQETQYF.

This sequence joins TRBV5-1 and TRBJ2-1, with D tentatively TRBD1 (5 bases). V lost 4 bases, J lost 2 bases, and 10 bases lay in between. The germline CDR1 and CDR2 sequences are SGHRS and YFSETQ. CDR3 size: 14 residues. In DNA, the CDR3 is TGCGCCAGCAGCGGGGAAGGGGCCTACAATGAGCAGTTCTTC. Residues: CASSGEGAYNEQFF.

This clone was counted between two and nine times. The rearrangement joins TRBV27 to TRBJ2-1; D is unresolved. The CDR3 is 13 amino acids. Per germline, CDR1 MNHEY and CDR2 SMNVEV (reference sequence). V shed 2 bases and J shed 7 bases, with 9 bases lying between them. CDR3 loop: CASSLTRVNEQFF. The CDR3 bases are TGTGCCAGCAGTTTAACGCGAGTAAATGAGCAGTTCTTC.

This chain links TRBV5-1 with TRBJ2-2; 8 bases agree with TRBD2. Per the germline V gene, CDR1 is SGHRS and CDR2 is YFSETQ. The junction had 4 bases not matched to a gene; V was cut back by 5 bases and J by 1 base. The CDR3 is 15 amino acids. CDR3 nucleotide sequence: TGCGCCAGCAGGGCGGCGGGAGGGAACACCGGGGAGCTGTTTTTT. It yields the protein CASRAAGGNTGELFF.

This chain uses TRBV9 with TRBJ2-1; TRBD1 matches 8 bases. From germline, CDR1 is SGDLS and CDR2 YYNGEE. V was clipped by 2 bases and J by 8 bases; unmatched bases: 9. The CDR3 is made up of 15 amino acids. The CDR3: CASSVRGTGVDEQFF. The CDR3, as DNA: TGTGCCAGCAGCGTGAGAGGGACAGGCGTTGATGAGCAGTTCTTC. Full variable domain (missing parts from reference TRBV9 and TRBJ2-1): DSGVTQTPKHLITATGQRVTLRCSPRSGDLSVYWYQQSLDQGLQFLIQYYNGEERAKGNILERFSAQQFPDLHSELNLSSLELGDSALYFCASSVRGTGVDEQFFGPGTRLTVL.

The chain couples TRBV18 to TRBJ2-5, with 8 bases lining up with TRBD2. This CDR3 has 15 amino acids. Germline CDR1 reads KGHSH; CDR2 reads LQKENI. V lost 3 bases and J lost 3; bases outside the gene matches: 6. CDR3 loop: CASSPAGGTEETQYF. The CDR3 DNA reads TGTGCCAGCTCACCCGCGGGGGGAACAGAAGAGACCCAGTACTTC.

This clone was observed once. This sequence joins TRBV19 and TRBJ1-2, with unresolved D. V lost 2 bases, J lost 4 bases, and 8 bases lay in between. The CDR3 is 13 residues long. Looked up from germline, CDR1 is LNHDA and CDR2 is SQIVND (reference sequence). The CDR3 here is CASSIQNAYGYTF. The CDR3, as DNA: TGTGCCAGTAGTATACAGAATGCCTATGGCTACACCTTC.

In its sample, this clone was seen a few times. Written as DNA, the CDR3 is TGTGCCAGCGTGCGCGGGCCCCAAGAGACCCAGTACTTC. Encoded protein: CASVRGPQETQYF. This chain connects TRBV7-2 to TRBJ2-5; tentative D call: TRBD2 (5 bases). The ends were cut back, 8 bases at V and 1 base at J, with 11 bases in the middle. This CDR3 has 13 residues. Per germline, CDR1 SGHTA and CDR2 FQGNSA.

This chain links TRBV30 with TRBJ2-3; D gene unclear. Between the trimmed V and J ends, which lost 3 bases and 3 bases, there was a span of 10 bases. CDR1 GTSNPN and CDR2 SVGIG come from the germline V gene (reference sequence). CDR3 length equals 13 residues. CDR3 in DNA: TGTGCCTGGAGCCGGCTAGAGACAGATACGCAGTATTTT. Translated: CAWSRLETDTQYF.

This rearrangement joins TRBV7-3 to TRBJ1-6, with D possibly TRBD1 on 5 matching bases. Trimming pared 1 base from V and 7 bases from J, leaving 11 bases between. The germline gives CDR1 SGHTA, CDR2 FQGTGA. The CDR3 is 15 residues long. CDR3: CASSLNGGGNSPLHF. The CDR3 DNA sequence: TGTGCCAGCAGCTTAAACGGCGGGGGGAATTCACCCCTCCACTTT.

In its sample, this clone was seen a few times. This chain connects TRBV7-6 to TRBJ2-3, with TRBD2 matching 13 bases. CDR3 length equals 16 residues. CDR1 is SGHVS, CDR2 FNYEAQ, per germline. J was trimmed by 4 bases and V by 2 bases; bases with no gene match: 3. CDR3 loop: CASSLTGTSGADTQYF. As DNA, the CDR3 is TGTGCCAGCAGCTTAACCGGGACTAGCGGGGCAGATACGCAGTATTTT.

The DNA for the CDR3 is TGTGCCAGCAGTTACGGAGGGGCTGGGGCCAACGTCCTGACTTTC. This sequence encodes CASSYGGAGANVLTF. The chain uses TRBV6-6 and TRBJ2-6, with D possibly being TRBD2 (6 bases). Germline V CDR1 and CDR2: MNHNY, SVGAGI (reference sequence). This CDR3 spans 15 amino acids. The V end was cut by 2 bases, the J end by 2 bases, with 7 bases between.

This clone was detected only a few times. This sequence joins TRBV4-3 and TRBJ1-2; possibly TRBD1 for D (5 bases). CDR1 is LGHNA and CDR2 is YSLEER in the germline V gene. The V gene lost 0 bases and the J gene lost 6 bases, with 11 bases spanning the gap. The CDR3 runs to 14 residues. DNA for the CDR3: TGCGCCAGCAGCCAAGATACGGGGGTTGATGGCTACACCTTC. It encodes CASSQDTGVDGYTF.